This passage covers 13 T cell receptor beta chains from one sample sequenced in a study of tumor-infiltrating lymphocytes in primary liver carcinoma. The input was approximately 500 ng total RNA; TCR beta cDNA was made from it with a constant-region primer. Library construction for TCR beta comprised three nested multiplex PCR rounds performed with slightly modified ARM-PCR. The first two PCR rounds, around 10 cycles each, used TRBV1-TRBV30 forward primers and a C-beta reverse primer. MiXCR, run by TCRdb on the multiplex PCR reads, gives a single entry per CDR3 protein. The sample lists tens of thousands of distinct CDR3 sequences; 71% were seen once. The approximately 17-34 mg bulk tissue piece was not sorted before simultaneous RNA and DNA extraction. Input material: liver tumor tissue from sampling region 4. Indicated subset: tumor region T4, right-lateral pole. Receptors were obtained from a man aged 40-49 years with primary liver carcinoma and hepatitis B virus infection.

A few counts support this clonotype. This chain links TRBV6-5 with TRBJ2-7; D may be TRBD1 (5 bases). The CDR3 has 13 amino acids. Trimming shortened V by 7 bases and J by 5 bases, and 15 bases separated the two germline ends. Germline CDR1 reads MNHEY; CDR2 reads SVGAGI. CDR3 coding DNA: TGTGCCAGCAAGAAAGGGGTGTTGAACGAGCAGTACTTC. Protein product: CASKKGVLNEQYF.

Worth noting for this clonotype: Given a much more abundant clone one base away, this may be a read error. The CDR3 bases are TGCAGCGTTGTGGGGGGCTCGACAGATACGCAGTATTTT. This sequence encodes CSVVGGSTDTQYF. The chain is built from TRBV29-1 and TRBJ2-3; perhaps D is TRBD1 or TRBD2 (6 bases each). This CDR3 region has 13 residues. Germline CDR1 reads SQVTM; CDR2 reads ANQGSEA. Between the trimmed V and J ends, which lost 4 bases and 3 bases, there was a span of 11 bases.

Note on this clonotype: A much larger clone sits a single nucleotide away, making a read error possible. The rearrangement uses TRBV6-1 and TRBJ1-1; D remains unclear. The CDR3 totals 13 residues. CDR1 and CDR2 (germline): MNHNS, SASEGT. This CDR3 reads CVSSDIMNTEAFF. The CDR3 DNA is TGTGTCAGCAGTGACATTATGAACACTGAAGCTTTCTTT.

As regards this clonotype: The junction departs from the called germline gene at one end, perhaps through a read error. The chain recombines TRBV11-2 with TRBJ2-2; the D call may be TRBD1 or TRBD2 (5 bases each). Germline loops: CDR1 SGHAT, CDR2 FQNNGV. The CDR3 spans 17 residues. The CDR3 loop reads CASTLALRGANIAELFF. The CDR3 nucleotides read TGTGCCAGCACCTTAGCATTAAGAGGGGCGAACATCGCGGAGCTGTTTTTT.

Turning to this clonotype: This CDR3 is missing its conserved last phenylalanine or tryptophan, likely due to a read error. The chain couples TRBV12-3 or TRBV12-4 to TRBJ2-7, with D perhaps TRBD2 (5 bases). V lost 1 base and J 3 bases, leaving 10 bases between the germline ends. The CDR3 sequence is 14 residues long. CDR3 sequence: CASSLGLADYEQYL. For the CDR3, the DNA is TGTGCCAGCAGTTTAGGGCTAGCCGACTACGAGCAGTACCTC.

This clonotype has a handful of counts. The chain couples TRBV29-1 to TRBJ2-7, with TRBD2 as a possible D gene (7 bases). The CDR3 runs 13 residues. Germline-derived CDR1 and CDR2 are SQVTM and ANQGSEA. V lost 3 bases, J lost 5 bases, and 14 bases lay in between. This chain's CDR3 is CSVEGGLADEQYF. DNA of the CDR3: TGCAGCGTTGAGGGGGGGCTAGCGGACGAGCAGTACTTC.

Points on this clonotype: A much larger clone lies a single base off, so this may be a read error. V and J are TRBV5-1 and TRBJ2-5, with TRBD1 matching 9 bases. Per germline, CDR1 SGHRS and CDR2 YFSETQ. The CDR3 covers 15 residues. This CDR3 reads CVSSQTGGEQETQYF. The DNA of the CDR3 is TGCGTCAGCAGCCAGACAGGGGGAGAACAAGAGACCCAGTACTTC.

This clonotype is judged large. V gene TRBV11-2 combines with J gene TRBJ2-7; weak D call: TRBD2 (5 bases). The CDR3 contains 15 residues. Trimming left V 2 bases short and J 2 bases short, with 13 bases between. Germline-derived CDR1 and CDR2 are SGHAT and FQNNGV. The CDR3 protein is CASSLSSGITYEQYF. The CDR3 nucleotides are TGTGCCAGCAGCTTATCCTCGGGGATTACCTACGAGCAGTACTTC.

The chain links TRBV7-9 to TRBJ1-4, with no clear D. Germline CDR1 and CDR2: SEHNR and FQNEAQ (reference sequence). V was shortened by 4 bases and J by 7 bases, with 7 bases between the two germline ends. There are 12 residues in the CDR3. The CDR3 nucleotides read TGTGCCAGCAGCTCGGAGAGTGAAAAACTGTTTTTT. Amino acids: CASSSESEKLFF.

A remark on this clonotype: Sequence at one end of the junction differs from germline and may be a read error. The rearrangement uses TRBV11-2 and TRBJ2-1; 9 bases are shared with TRBD2. Germline V lookup: CDR1 SGHAT, CDR2 FQNNGV. The CDR3 has 16 residues. Here the CDR3 DNA reads TGTGCCAGCAAATTAGAGTTCCTAGCGGGAATGAATGAGCAGTTTTTC. Its protein is CASKLEFLAGMNEQFF.

As regards this clonotype: A clone one base away is much larger, so this may be a read error. The J gene is TRBJ2-5, the V gene TRBV6-1; perhaps TRBD1 as D (6 bases). In germline, CDR1 is MNHNS, CDR2 SASEGT. CDR3 length: 15 residues. V was pared by 9 bases and J by 0 bases, with 17 bases between. The CDR3 coding sequence is TGTGCCAGAAGAGCACTGGGGGCGAACCAAGAGACCCAGTACTTC. Translated: CARRALGANQETQYF.

With regard to this clonotype: This could be a read error, since a much larger clone is one nucleotide away. V usage is TRBV28 and J usage is TRBJ1-5; TRBD1 agrees at 8 bases. Germline CDR1 is MDHEN and CDR2 is SYDVKM. CDR3 size: 14 residues. With V trimmed by 7 bases and J by 7 bases, 9 bases remained unmatched. As DNA, the CDR3 is TGTGCCAGCAAGTCGACAGGGGCTTCCCAGCCCCAGCATTTT. Its translation is CASKSTGASQPQHF.

The chain is built from TRBV12-3 or TRBV12-4 and TRBJ2-3; D call uncertain. The CDR3 has 15 residues. V gave up 7 bases and J gave up 2 bases, with 16 bases separating them. The CDR3 reads CASTLKGENTDTQYF. The CDR3 DNA sequence: TGTGCCAGCACCCTGAAAGGAGAAAACACAGATACGCAGTATTTT.